Shown below are 20 T cell receptor beta chains from a single sample sequenced in a study of blood T cell repertoires in COVID-19. Profiling relied on immunoSEQ multiplex PCR, and the TCRdb table lists in-frame clones only, not all of them. The table records over 200,000 clones, about 90% of them present only once. Material: PBMCs or T cells enriched from blood (not recorded which). The receptors here all came from a woman between 50 and 59 years old in a cohort exposed to, infected with or recovered from COVID-19 (not recorded which).

The chain recombines TRBV5-1 with TRBJ1-4; 9 nucleotides line up with TRBD1. Trimming cost V 7 bases and J 5 bases; bases outside gene matches: 9. CDR3 length equals 15 residues. CDR1 and CDR2 from the germline V gene are SGHRS and YFSETQ. This CDR3 is CASRLQGARNEKLFF. The CDR3 DNA is TGCGCCAGCCGTCTACAGGGGGCTAGGAATGAAAAACTGTTTTTT. Combining the CDR3 with reference TRBV5-1 and TRBJ1-4 gives the whole variable domain KAGVTQTPRYLIKTRGQQVTLSCSPISGHRSVSWYQQTPGQGLQFLFEYFSETQRNKGNFPGRFSGRQFSNSRSEMNVSTLELGDSALYLCASRLQGARNEKLFFGSGTQLSVL.

The V gene is TRBV4-2, the J gene TRBJ2-3; possible D gene TRBD2, 7 bases. V lost 0 bases, J lost 4 bases, and 17 bases lay in between. CDR3 length: 17 amino acids. The germline gives CDR1 LGHNA, CDR2 YNFKEQ. For the CDR3, the DNA is TGTGCCAGCAGCCAAGACTCAAAAGGGGGGGGTGCAGATACGCAGTATTTT. Its protein product is CASSQDSKGGGADTQYF.

The gene calls are TRBV6-1 and TRBJ2-5; 8 nucleotides align to TRBD1. Germline trimming cut 1 base from V and 7 bases from J; bases unmatched to any gene: 2. CDR3 length: 13 amino acids. Germline CDR1 and CDR2: MNHNS and SASEGT. The CDR3 DNA sequence: TGTGCCAGCAGTGAAGACAGGGGGTCGACCCAGTACTTC. Protein sequence: CASSEDRGSTQYF.

Only a few counts were recorded for this clone. This chain links TRBV19 with TRBJ2-3, with a possible D match to TRBD2 (5 bases). CDR3 size: 16 residues. The V end was cut by 2 bases, the J end by 3 bases, with 15 bases between. Germline V gene lookup returns CDR1 LNHDA and CDR2 SQIVND (reference sequence). The CDR3 nucleotides are TGTGCCAGTAGTATATGGACTCCGGGCGGGACAGATACGCAGTATTTT. The encoded protein is CASSIWTPGGTDTQYF.

This clone was found once. The chain links TRBV7-2 to TRBJ2-1, with 8 bases that match TRBD2. CDR3 size: 18 residues. Looked up from germline, CDR1 is SGHTA and CDR2 is FQGNSA. The J segment lost 3 bases and the V segment lost 4 bases, leaving 14 bases of the junction unmatched. The CDR3, as DNA: TGTGCCAGCAGCTCGGTGTCGGGAGGGGCAAGGGTCTACAATGAGCAGTTCTTC. This sequence encodes CASSSVSGGARVYNEQFF.

This chain uses TRBV19 with TRBJ1-1, with TRBD1 identical over 12 bases. The germline V gene encodes CDR1 LNHDA and CDR2 SQIVND (reference sequence). The trim removed 11 bases at V and 7 bases at J, leaving 8 bases unmatched. The CDR3 has 13 residues. CDR3 amino acids: CASMGQGAVEAFF. The CDR3 coding sequence is TGTGCCTCAATGGGACAGGGGGCGGTTGAAGCTTTCTTT.

J is TRBJ2-5 and V is TRBV20-1; maybe TRBD2 (6 bases). The CDR3 extends over 16 amino acids. Deletions cut 6 bases from V and 0 bases from J, with 20 bases between. Looked up from germline, CDR1 is DFQATT and CDR2 is SNEGSKA (reference sequence). CDR3 in amino acids: CSASRSPGDYQETQYF. The DNA of the CDR3 is TGCAGTGCCAGTCGTTCCCCCGGGGACTACCAAGAGACCCAGTACTTC.

Only one count was recorded for this clone. CDR3 sequence reads: CASSRKAPGTTEAFF. In DNA, the CDR3 is TGTGCCAGCAGCAGGAAGGCACCGGGAACCACTGAAGCTTTCTTT. The chain uses TRBV5-4 and TRBJ1-1; D gene unclear. Trimming removed 4 bases at V and 4 bases at J, with 17 bases between. The CDR3 length is 15 residues. CDR1 and CDR2 (germline): SGHNT, YYREEE (reference sequence).

The chain recombines TRBV13 with TRBJ1-4, with D possibly TRBD1 on 5 matching bases. The CDR3 runs to 15 residues. In germline, CDR1 is PRHDT, CDR2 FYEKMQ (reference sequence). V was cut by 5 bases and J by 8 bases, with 18 bases left in between. The CDR3 DNA is TGTGCCAGCAGCCCGAGGGGATCCCGGGGGGAAAAACTGTTTTTT. It encodes CASSPRGSRGEKLFF.

A few counts support this clone. The chain has TRBV19 and TRBJ1-6, with 8 bases fitting TRBD1. The ends lost 5 bases at V and 10 bases at J; junction bases unmatched: 13. The CDR3 is made up of 16 amino acids. Per the germline V gene, CDR1 is LNHDA and CDR2 is SQIVND (reference sequence). The CDR3 DNA is TGTGCCAGTAGTCTACGGCAGGGGGCGAACGGATCACCCCTCCACTTT. It codes for CASSLRQGANGSPLHF.

The chain recombines TRBV28 with TRBJ2-6; 7 bases align to TRBD1. The CDR3 covers 18 residues. V was pared by 6 bases and J by 4 bases, with 15 bases of the junction left unmatched. Per germline, CDR1 MDHEN and CDR2 SYDVKM. As DNA, the CDR3 is TGTGCCAGCAGACCCCACGGGACAGTCTTATCCGGGGCCAACGTCCTGACTTTC. As protein: CASRPHGTVLSGANVLTF.

The chain combines TRBV5-5 with TRBJ2-1, with 11 bases aligning to TRBD2. With 3 bases clipped from V and 0 bases from J, the junction kept 2 bases outside the gene matches. The CDR3 runs to 16 residues. Per germline, CDR1 SGHKS and CDR2 YYEKEE (reference sequence). CDR3: CASSSTSGISYNEQFF. CDR3 nucleotides: TGTGCCAGCAGCTCGACTAGCGGGATCTCCTACAATGAGCAGTTCTTC.

J is TRBJ2-5 and V is TRBV11-1; a weak D match, TRBD1 (6 bases). CDR1 SGHAT and CDR2 FQDESV come from the germline V gene (reference sequence). The CDR3 consists of 11 residues. V shed 5 bases and J shed 8 bases, with 9 bases lying between them. CDR3 sequence (DNA): TGTGCCAGCAGCCAGGACAGTACCCAGTACTTC. This encodes CASSQDSTQYF.

The V gene is TRBV19, the J gene TRBJ1-1, with 7 bases identical to TRBD1. The CDR3 extends over 16 amino acids. V lost 5 bases to trimming and J lost 3 bases; unmatched junction nucleotides: 12. Germline V gives CDR1 LNHDA, CDR2 SQIVND (reference sequence). For the CDR3, the DNA is TGTGCCAGTAGTCCTACAGGACAGGTCACGGACACTGAAGCTTTCTTT. It translates to CASSPTGQVTDTEAFF. The full variable domain, with the rest looked up from reference TRBV19 and TRBJ1-1, is DGGITQSPKYLFRKEGQNVTLSCEQNLNHDAMYWYRQDPGQGLRLIYYSQIVNDFQKGDIAEGYSVSREKKESFPLTVTSAQKNPTAFYLCASSPTGQVTDTEAFFGQGTRLTVV.

The chain is built from TRBV28 and TRBJ1-6; D call uncertain. V was shortened by 2 bases and J by 11 bases, with 10 bases between the two germline ends. Germline CDR1 is MDHEN and CDR2 is SYDVKM. The CDR3 length is 13 residues. Written as DNA, the CDR3 is TGTGCCAGCAGTTTAAAGTTCGGGACACCCCTCCACTTT. Translating gives CASSLKFGTPLHF.

The chain joins TRBV19 to TRBJ1-3; D is unclear. The length of the CDR3 is 14 residues. V was shortened by 2 bases and J by 4 bases, with 9 bases between the two germline ends. The germline CDR1 and CDR2 sequences are LNHDA and SQIVND (reference sequence). The CDR3 region has the DNA TGTGCCAGTAGTATACAGAGGTCCGGAAACACCATATATTTT. Its protein product is CASSIQRSGNTIYF.

The chain uses TRBV19 and TRBJ1-6, with 11 bases matching TRBD1. Trimming removed 5 bases from V and 5 bases from J; junction bases left unmatched: 8. The CDR3 length is 17 residues. Germline CDR1 reads LNHDA; CDR2 reads SQIVND (reference sequence). The CDR3 nucleotides read TGTGCCAGTAGTCCGCGCGGACAGGGGGCGAATAATTCACCCCTCCACTTT. It specifies CASSPRGQGANNSPLHF.

The genes are TRBV11-1 and TRBJ1-6; D is unresolved. Between the trimmed V and J ends, which lost 5 bases and 8 bases, there was a span of 13 bases. The CDR3 is made up of 14 amino acids. The germline V gene encodes CDR1 SGHAT and CDR2 FQDESV (reference sequence). The chain's CDR3 is CASSRKHRDSPLHF. CDR3 DNA: TGTGCCAGCAGCCGTAAGCACCGGGATTCACCCCTCCACTTT.

The rearrangement links TRBV7-9 to TRBJ1-4; D not certain. This CDR3 region has 13 residues. V was shortened by 6 bases and J by 4 bases, with 9 bases between the two germline ends. CDR1 and CDR2 from the germline V gene are SEHNR and FQNEAQ (reference sequence). This CDR3 reads CASSPHINEKLFF. The DNA for the CDR3 is TGTGCCAGCAGTCCCCACATTAATGAAAAACTGTTTTTT.

The rearrangement uses TRBV28 and TRBJ1-3; tentatively, D is TRBD1 (5 bases). There are 17 residues in the CDR3. V shed 7 bases and J shed 3 bases, with 22 bases lying between them. The V gene's germline CDR1 is MDHEN and CDR2 SYDVKM. The CDR3 bases are TGTGCCAGCAAGGGCGGGGCGGCCCCCCCCCTTGGAAACACCATATATTTT. It translates to CASKGGAAPPLGNTIYF.